This passage covers 14 T cell receptor beta chains from one sample sequenced in a study of T-cell reconstitution after alpha-beta-depleted transplantation in children. Preparation of the TCRbeta library was carried out with unique molecular identifiers. MiXCR, applied by TCRdb to the PCR reads, yields one record per CDR3 protein. This table holds about 610,000 distinct CDR3 sequences, 27% found once. The specimen comprised PBMCs, sampled before TCRalphabeta/CD19-depleted stem cell transplant. The receptor source for this set is a boy younger than two with Wiskott-Aldrich syndrome, due to receive a stem cell transplant.

J is TRBJ2-1 and V is TRBV21-1; the D call in the table, TRBD1, was not verified against the DNA. TRBV21-1 is listed as a pseudogene. The CDR3 totals 13 residues. The CDR3 bases are TGTGCCAGCAGCACCTCCTGGGGGGCTGAGCAGTTCTTC. This gives the protein CASSTSWGAEQFF.

This clonotype was counted only a few times. The gene calls are TRBV7-9 and TRBJ1-3; D remains ambiguous. The CDR3 is made up of 14 amino acids. Germline V gene lookup returns CDR1 SEHNR and CDR2 FQNEAQ (reference sequence). V was pared by 5 bases and J by 2 bases, with 10 bases between. This CDR3 reads CASSPPGTGNTIYF. CDR3 sequence (DNA): TGTGCCAGCAGCCCTCCGGGGACTGGAAACACCATATATTTT.

CDR3 bases: TGTGCCAGCAGCTCTTACCCGGGGACAGGATTGTTCTACGAGCAGTACTTC. This translates into CASSSYPGTGLFYEQYF. V gene TRBV7-2 combines with J gene TRBJ2-7, with 8 bases fitting TRBD1. This CDR3 region has 17 residues. V lost 4 bases to trimming and J lost 3 bases; unmatched junction nucleotides: 14. Germline V CDR1 and CDR2: SGHTA, FQGNSA.

This clonotype appeared a few times. The CDR3 DNA reads TGTGCCAGCAGTCGTTTTCCGGAGAGCACTGAAGCTTTCTTT. Amino acids: CASSRFPESTEAFF. The chain is built from TRBV28 and TRBJ1-1; D call uncertain. Trimming shortened V by 5 bases and J by 4 bases, and 14 bases separated the two germline ends. The germline V gene has CDR1 MDHEN and CDR2 SYDVKM. There are 14 residues in the CDR3.

This clonotype has only a few counts. The rearrangement uses TRBV20-1 and TRBJ2-5; 7 bases are shared with TRBD2. The CDR3 extends over 17 amino acids. Germline values: CDR1 DFQATT, CDR2 SNEGSKA (reference sequence). After removal of 0 bases from V and 4 bases from J, the junction contained 14 bases not matched to a gene. The CDR3 sequence: CSAREGRSSWGGETQYF. The DNA of the CDR3 is TGCAGTGCTAGAGAAGGGCGGTCCTCCTGGGGGGGAGAGACCCAGTACTTC.

V is TRBV6-5 and J is TRBJ1-4, with D unresolved. Germline V lookup: CDR1 MNHEY, CDR2 SVGAGI. This CDR3 is 14 amino acids long. Trimming removed 2 bases from V and 8 bases from J, with 12 bases in between. CDR3 DNA: TGTGCCAGCAGTTACCAAAGGACGGCCGAAAAACTGTTTTTT. It yields the protein CASSYQRTAEKLFF.

The genes are TRBV12-3 or TRBV12-4 and TRBJ2-1; D may be TRBD1 (6 bases). The CDR3 spans 14 residues. Trimming stripped 7 bases from V and 2 bases from J, with 12 bases between. CDR3 bases: TGTGCCAGCACCGCAGGGGTAGCCTACAATGAGCAGTTCTTC. Translating it yields CASTAGVAYNEQFF.

A few counts support this clonotype. The chain is built from TRBV12-3 or TRBV12-4 and TRBJ2-7, with D perhaps TRBD1 (6 bases). With 3 bases removed from V and 7 bases from J, the gap between germline ends came to 13 bases. The CDR3 has 13 amino acids. CDR3 DNA: TGTGCCAGCAGTTTTACAGGGCGGCGGGAGCAGTACTTC. Its protein product is CASSFTGRREQYF.

This chain joins TRBV20-1 and TRBJ2-5, with 12 bases aligning to TRBD2. There are 17 residues in the CDR3. V dropped 0 bases and J dropped 4; count of bases not matched to a gene: 9. Germline lookup yields CDR1 DFQATT and CDR2 SNEGSKA (reference sequence). CDR3 amino acids: CSARDERTSGIGETQYF. CDR3 DNA sequence: TGCAGTGCTAGAGACGAAAGGACTAGCGGGATCGGAGAGACCCAGTACTTC.

The V call is TRBV20-1, the J call TRBJ2-7; 13 bases line up with TRBD2. With V trimmed by 3 bases and J by 2 bases, 10 bases remained unmatched. CDR1 is DFQATT, CDR2 SNEGSKA, per germline (reference sequence). This CDR3 is 17 amino acids long. CDR3 sequence reads: CSASPLAGGNEAYEQYF. CDR3 coding DNA: TGCAGTGCTAGCCCACTAGCGGGAGGGAACGAGGCCTACGAGCAGTACTTC.

This chain connects TRBV5-1 to TRBJ1-2; 8 bases match TRBD1. The germline V gene encodes CDR1 SGHRS and CDR2 YFSETQ. The CDR3 totals 14 residues. The trim removed 1 base at V and 13 bases at J, leaving 12 bases unmatched. CDR3 coding DNA: TGCGCCAGCAGCTTGACCCCAGGACAGGGATTGATCACCTTC. Residues: CASSLTPGQGLITF.

The chain combines TRBV29-1 with TRBJ2-2; possible D gene TRBD2, 5 bases. This CDR3 contains 13 residues. V shed 5 bases and J shed 7 bases, with 14 bases lying between them. CDR1 is SQVTM and CDR2 is ANQGSEA in the germline V gene. CDR3 residues: CSVYRTGFGELFF. In DNA form, the CDR3 reads TGCAGCGTTTATAGGACGGGGTTCGGGGAGCTGTTTTTT.

The chain carries TRBV5-6 and TRBJ2-2, with TRBD2 as a possible D gene (6 bases). CDR1 is SGHDT and CDR2 is YYEEEE in the germline V gene. V was cut by 7 bases and J by 0 bases, with 13 bases left in between. This CDR3 has 15 amino acids. The CDR3 DNA reads as TGTGCCAGCGGACTACTAGGCGCGAACACCGGGGAGCTGTTTTTT. Translating gives CASGLLGANTGELFF.

This clonotype was detected only a few times. V gene TRBV20-1 combines with J gene TRBJ2-7; D is uncertain. Trimming removed 3 bases from V and 7 bases from J, with 16 bases in between. Germline V CDR1 and CDR2: DFQATT, SNEGSKA (reference sequence). There are 13 residues in the CDR3. The CDR3 spells CSASHRQRGEQYF. The CDR3 DNA reads as TGCAGTGCTAGTCACCGGCAGCGTGGGGAGCAGTACTTC.